The rows below give T cell receptor beta chains drawn from one sample of a study of CD8+ T cells in alopecia areata. Libraries were prepared by immunoSEQ multiplex PCR; TCRdb keeps only in-frame clonotypes and omits some of them. The sample lists 160,000 or so clones, approximately 59% occurring once. This specimen consisted of CD4+ T cells sorted from blood, obtained between weeks 55 and 65, from a patient treated with tofacitinib. The origin of the receptors is a human donor with alopecia areata. Both conserved end residues are trimmed from each CDR3. A D gene is named only where the DNA matches it firmly.

V	J	D	CDR3
TRBV30	TRBJ1-1	NA	AWSVSGGTEAF
TRBV6-1	TRBJ2-1	NA	ASRDRYRQF
TRBV27	TRBJ2-7	NA	ASRMGWKGGYEQY
TRBV5-1	TRBJ2-3	TRBD1	ASSRDRGVDTQY
TRBV5-1	TRBJ2-1	NA	ASSLAVSEQF
TRBV19	TRBJ2-7	NA	ASSIGVAAYEQY
TRBV6-5	TRBJ1-1	NA	ASRVGAMTEAF
TRBV7-8	TRBJ2-1	NA	ASSLETGRSNEQF
TRBV27	TRBJ2-3	NA	ASSLSMGGAVDTQY
TRBV4-1	TRBJ1-2	NA	ASSQDPTANYGYT
TRBV5-1	TRBJ2-2	TRBD1	ASSFHRGSANTGELF
TRBV6-5	TRBJ1-6	NA	ASSYTTAPLH
TRBV6-6	TRBJ2-7	NA	ASSYDSRSYEQY
TRBV5-1	TRBJ1-2	TRBD1	ASSPGTADNYGYT
TRBV29-1	TRBJ1-4	NA	SVEETGEKLF
TRBV29-1	TRBJ2-1	TRBD2	SVEVAPKVAGHDEQF
TRBV7-2	TRBJ2-7	NA	ASSQPPADEQY
TRBV7-2	TRBJ1-1	NA	ASSLYHRPTEAF
TRBV20-1	TRBJ2-5	NA	SGRWGETQY
TRBV5-1	TRBJ2-5	TRBD2	ASSSSGGPGETQY
TRBV15	TRBJ2-3	TRBD1	ATSRRDRGTDTQY
TRBV5-6	TRBJ1-2	NA	ASSLASGGAYGYT
TRBV6-5	TRBJ1-2	NA	ASRPTVYYGYT
TRBV30	TRBJ2-7	TRBD2	AWSSGTSYEQY
TRBV9	TRBJ2-3	TRBD2	ASSGSGALSNTQY
TRBV2	TRBJ2-3	NA	ASSERRGPSTDTQY
TRBV9	TRBJ2-3	NA	ASSVGWADTQY
TRBV7-2	TRBJ2-3	TRBD1	ASSLYRGPSTDTQY
TRBV20-1	TRBJ1-1	NA	SARPGEEAF
TRBV7-8	TRBJ2-7	NA	ASSLDTLYEQY
TRBV6-5	TRBJ1-1	NA	ASSYSYSLNTEAF
TRBV15	TRBJ1-4	NA	ATSRPLEKLF
TRBV29-1	TRBJ2-1	NA	SARGGSLNEQF
TRBV4-1	TRBJ2-5	TRBD2	ASSQAGRSY
TRBV6-1	TRBJ2-3	NA	ARMGSPHTDTQY
TRBV4-1	TRBJ2-2	NA	ASSQEGANTGELF
TRBV7-2	TRBJ1-5	NA	ASSIDNSNQPQH
TRBV7-6	TRBJ1-2	TRBD1	ASSLGGGGYGYT
TRBV2	TRBJ2-7	NA	ASSNSGTYEQY
TRBV5-1	TRBJ1-5	NA	ASSLGPTGFGNQPQH
TRBV7-9	TRBJ2-2	TRBD1	ASQTGQTNTGELF
TRBV6-6	TRBJ2-5	TRBD1	ASSTRQGLRETQY
TRBV7-9	TRBJ2-3	TRBD2	ASSYSGGRDTQY
TRBV29-1	TRBJ2-1	NA	SVELLAILYNEQF
TRBV5-1	TRBJ1-2	NA	ASSLGKAYGYT
TRBV5-6	TRBJ2-7	NA	ASSLDHEQY